The sequence of this T cell receptor beta chain was determined in a study of T cell changes during pregnancy in multiple sclerosis. Profiled with immunoSEQ multiplex PCR; TCRdb holds only in-frame clones, not every one. The sample has 49,000 or so clones, approximately 92% seen once. The sample was peripheral blood, taken in the third trimester of pregnancy. This sequence originates from a female donor with multiple sclerosis, enrolled in a pregnancy study.

This chain's CDR3 is CASSSGQGKFQTQYF. Here the CDR3 DNA reads TGCGCCAGCAGCTCCGGACAGGGGAAATTCCAGACCCAGTACTTC. The V call is TRBV5-1, the J call TRBJ2-5; 9 nucleotides line up with TRBD1. CDR1 is SGHRS and CDR2 is YFSETQ in the germline V gene. CDR3 length: 15 residues. V shed 3 bases, J shed 6 bases, and the junction held 9 bases outside the gene matches.